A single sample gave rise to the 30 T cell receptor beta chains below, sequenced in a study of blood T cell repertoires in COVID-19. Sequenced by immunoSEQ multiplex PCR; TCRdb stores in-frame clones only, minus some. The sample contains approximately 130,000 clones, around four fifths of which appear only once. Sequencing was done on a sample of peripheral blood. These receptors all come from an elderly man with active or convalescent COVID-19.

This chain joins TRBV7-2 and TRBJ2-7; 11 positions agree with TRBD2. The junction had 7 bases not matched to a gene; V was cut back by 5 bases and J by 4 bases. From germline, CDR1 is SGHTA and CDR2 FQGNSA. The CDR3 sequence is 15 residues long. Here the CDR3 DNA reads TGTGCCAGCAGCACGGGACTAGCGGCGTTATACGAGCAGTACTTC. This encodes CASSTGLAALYEQYF.

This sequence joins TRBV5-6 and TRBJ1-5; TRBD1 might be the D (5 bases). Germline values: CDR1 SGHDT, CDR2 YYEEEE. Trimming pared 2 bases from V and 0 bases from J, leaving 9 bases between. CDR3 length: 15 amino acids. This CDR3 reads CASSLQEYSNQPQHF. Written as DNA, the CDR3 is TGTGCCAGCAGCTTACAGGAGTATAGCAATCAGCCCCAGCATTTT. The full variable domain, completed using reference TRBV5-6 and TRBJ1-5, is DAGVTQSPTHLIKTRGQQVTLRCSPKSGHDTVSWYQQALGQGPQFIFQYYEEEERQRGNFPDRFSGHQFPNYSSELNVNALLLGDSALYLCASSLQEYSNQPQHFGDGTRLSIL.

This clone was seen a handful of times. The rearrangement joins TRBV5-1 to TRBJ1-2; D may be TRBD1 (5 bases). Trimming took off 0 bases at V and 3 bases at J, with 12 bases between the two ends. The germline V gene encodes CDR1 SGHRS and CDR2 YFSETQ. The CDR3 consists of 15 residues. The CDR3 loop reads CASSLAGGFDYGYTF. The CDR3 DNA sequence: TGCGCCAGCAGCTTGGCCGGGGGGTTTGACTATGGCTACACCTTC.

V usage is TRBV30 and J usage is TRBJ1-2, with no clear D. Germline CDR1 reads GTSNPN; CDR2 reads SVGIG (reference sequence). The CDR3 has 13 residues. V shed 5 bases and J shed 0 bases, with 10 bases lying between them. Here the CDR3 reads CAWEEGTNYGYTF. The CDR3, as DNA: TGTGCCTGGGAAGAGGGCACTAACTATGGCTACACCTTC.

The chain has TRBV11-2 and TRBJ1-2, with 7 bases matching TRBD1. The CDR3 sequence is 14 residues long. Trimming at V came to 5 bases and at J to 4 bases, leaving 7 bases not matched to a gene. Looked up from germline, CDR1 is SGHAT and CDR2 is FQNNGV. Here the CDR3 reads CASSRGTVLYGYTF. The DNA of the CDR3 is TGTGCCAGCAGCAGGGGGACAGTCCTCTATGGCTACACCTTC.

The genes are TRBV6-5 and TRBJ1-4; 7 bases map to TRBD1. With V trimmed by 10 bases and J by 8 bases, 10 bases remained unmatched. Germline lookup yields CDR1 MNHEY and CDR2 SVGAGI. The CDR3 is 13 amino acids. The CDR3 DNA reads TGTGCCACCTCGACAGGGATAAAGGAAAAACTGTTTTTT. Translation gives CATSTGIKEKLFF.

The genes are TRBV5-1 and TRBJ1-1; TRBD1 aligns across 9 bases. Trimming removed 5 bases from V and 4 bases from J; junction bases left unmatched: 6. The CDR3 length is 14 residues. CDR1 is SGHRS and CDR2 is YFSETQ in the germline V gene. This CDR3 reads CASSEQGASTEAFF. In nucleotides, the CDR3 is TGCGCCAGCAGTGAACAGGGGGCAAGCACTGAAGCTTTCTTT.

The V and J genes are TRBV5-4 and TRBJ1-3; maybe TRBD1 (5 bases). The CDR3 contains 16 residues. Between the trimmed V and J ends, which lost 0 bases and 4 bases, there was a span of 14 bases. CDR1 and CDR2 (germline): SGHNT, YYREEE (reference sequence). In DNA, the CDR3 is TGTGCCAGCAGCTTGGCCGAGAGGCCAGGGGGAAACACCATATATTTT. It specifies CASSLAERPGGNTIYF. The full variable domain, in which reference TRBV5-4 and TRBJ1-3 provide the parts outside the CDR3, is ETGVTQSPTHLIKTRGQQVTLRCSSQSGHNTVSWYQQALGQGPQFIFQYYREEENGRGNFPPRFSGLQFPNYSSELNVNALELDDSALYLCASSLAERPGGNTIYFGEGSWLTVV.

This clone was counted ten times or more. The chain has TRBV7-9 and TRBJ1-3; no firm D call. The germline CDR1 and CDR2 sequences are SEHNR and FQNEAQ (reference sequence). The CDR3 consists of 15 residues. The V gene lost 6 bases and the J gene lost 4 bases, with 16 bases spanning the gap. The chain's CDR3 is CASSPNSGSGNTIYF. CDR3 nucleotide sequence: TGTGCCAGCAGTCCAAACAGCGGAAGCGGAAACACCATATATTTT.

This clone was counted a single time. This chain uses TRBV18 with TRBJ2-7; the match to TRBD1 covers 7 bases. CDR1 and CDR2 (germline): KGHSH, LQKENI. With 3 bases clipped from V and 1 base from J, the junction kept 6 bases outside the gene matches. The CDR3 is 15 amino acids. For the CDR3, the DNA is TGTGCCAGCTCACCGTACAGGGGTCGGTCCTACGAGCAGTACTTC. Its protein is CASSPYRGRSYEQYF.

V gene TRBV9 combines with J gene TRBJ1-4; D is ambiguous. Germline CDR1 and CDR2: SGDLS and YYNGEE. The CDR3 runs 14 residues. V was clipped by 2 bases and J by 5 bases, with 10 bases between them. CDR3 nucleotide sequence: TGTGCCAGCAGCGTCGGGGAAGTAAATGAAAAACTGTTTTTT. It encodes CASSVGEVNEKLFF.

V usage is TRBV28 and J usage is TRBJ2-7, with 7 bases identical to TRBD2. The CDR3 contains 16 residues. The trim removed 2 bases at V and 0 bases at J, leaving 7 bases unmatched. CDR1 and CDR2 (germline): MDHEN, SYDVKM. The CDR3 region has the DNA TGTGCCAGCAGTTTACCCCTAGCGGCGAGCTCCTACGAGCAGTACTTC. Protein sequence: CASSLPLAASSYEQYF. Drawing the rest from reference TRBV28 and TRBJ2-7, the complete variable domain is DVKVTQSSRYLVKRTGEKVFLECVQDMDHENMFWYRQDPGLGLRLIYFSYDVKMKEKGDIPEGYSVSREKKERFSLILESASTNQTSMYLCASSLPLAASSYEQYFGPGTRLTVT.

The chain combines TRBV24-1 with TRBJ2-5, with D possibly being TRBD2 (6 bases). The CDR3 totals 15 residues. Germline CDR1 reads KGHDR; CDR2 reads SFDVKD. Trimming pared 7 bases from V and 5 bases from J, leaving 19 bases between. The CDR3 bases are TGTGCCACCAGGCCCCCCGTCTCCAGCGGGGAGACCCAGTACTTC. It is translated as CATRPPVSSGETQYF.

The CDR3 spells CAIWDSGGSDNEQFF. The CDR3 DNA reads TGTGCCATCTGGGATAGCGGGGGATCGGACAATGAGCAGTTCTTC. The genes are TRBV10-3 and TRBJ2-1, with 9 bases identical to TRBD2. Trimming took 8 bases from V and 5 from J; bases not matched to a gene: 10. In germline, CDR1 is ENHRY, CDR2 SYGVKD. This CDR3 is 15 amino acids long.

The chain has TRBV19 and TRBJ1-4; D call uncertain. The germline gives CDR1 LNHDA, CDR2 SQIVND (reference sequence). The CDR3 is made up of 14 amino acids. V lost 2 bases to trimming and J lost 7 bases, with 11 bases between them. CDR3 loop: CASSIRRIGEKLFF. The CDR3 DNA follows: TGTGCCAGTAGTATAAGGCGGATCGGTGAAAAACTGTTTTTT.

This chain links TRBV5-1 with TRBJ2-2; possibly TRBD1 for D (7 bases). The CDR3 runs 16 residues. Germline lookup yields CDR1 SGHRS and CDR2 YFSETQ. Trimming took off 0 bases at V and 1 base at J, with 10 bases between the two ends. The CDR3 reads CASSLGGTENTGELFF. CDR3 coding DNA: TGCGCCAGCAGCTTGGGCGGGACAGAGAACACCGGGGAGCTGTTTTTT. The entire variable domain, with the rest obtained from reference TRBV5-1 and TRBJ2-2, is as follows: KAGVTQTPRYLIKTRGQQVTLSCSPISGHRSVSWYQQTPGQGLQFLFEYFSETQRNKGNFPGRFSGRQFSNSRSEMNVSTLELGDSALYLCASSLGGTENTGELFFGEGSRLTVL.

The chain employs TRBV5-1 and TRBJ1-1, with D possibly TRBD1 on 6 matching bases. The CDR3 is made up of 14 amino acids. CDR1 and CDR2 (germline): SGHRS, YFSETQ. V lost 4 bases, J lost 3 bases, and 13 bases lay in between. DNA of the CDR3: TGCGCCAGCAGCAGCACAGGGTCGGACACTGAAGCTTTCTTT. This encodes CASSSTGSDTEAFF.

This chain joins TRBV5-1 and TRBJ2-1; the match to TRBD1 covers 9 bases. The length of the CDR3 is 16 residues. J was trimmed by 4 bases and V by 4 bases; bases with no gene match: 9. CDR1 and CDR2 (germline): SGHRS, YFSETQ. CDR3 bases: TGCGCCAGCAGCATCATTCCGGGACAGGGATACAATGAGCAGTTCTTC. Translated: CASSIIPGQGYNEQFF.

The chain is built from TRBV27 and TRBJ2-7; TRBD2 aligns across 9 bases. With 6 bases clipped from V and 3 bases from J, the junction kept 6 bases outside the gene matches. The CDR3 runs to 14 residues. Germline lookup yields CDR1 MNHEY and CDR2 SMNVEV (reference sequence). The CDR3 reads CASRRLADHYEQYF. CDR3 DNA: TGTGCCAGCAGGAGACTAGCGGACCACTACGAGCAGTACTTC.

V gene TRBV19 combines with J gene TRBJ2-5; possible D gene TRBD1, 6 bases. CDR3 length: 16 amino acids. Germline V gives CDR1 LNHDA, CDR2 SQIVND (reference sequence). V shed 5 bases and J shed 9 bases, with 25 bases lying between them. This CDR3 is CASSAKGSRGLVSQYF. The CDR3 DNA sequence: TGTGCCAGTAGTGCAAAAGGGTCCAGGGGTCTCGTGTCCCAGTACTTC.

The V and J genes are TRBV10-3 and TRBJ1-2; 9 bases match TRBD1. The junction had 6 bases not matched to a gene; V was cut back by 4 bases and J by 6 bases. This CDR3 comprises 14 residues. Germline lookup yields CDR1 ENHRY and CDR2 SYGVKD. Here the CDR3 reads CAISADRGLDGYTF. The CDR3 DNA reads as TGTGCCATCAGTGCGGACAGGGGATTGGATGGCTACACCTTC.

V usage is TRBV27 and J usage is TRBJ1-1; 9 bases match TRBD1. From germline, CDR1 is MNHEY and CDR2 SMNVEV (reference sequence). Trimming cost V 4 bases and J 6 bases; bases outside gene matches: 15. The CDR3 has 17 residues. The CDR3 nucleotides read TGTGCCAGCAGTTGGGACCGGGACAGGGTTGGAGGGGCTGAAGCTTTCTTT. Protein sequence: CASSWDRDRVGGAEAFF.

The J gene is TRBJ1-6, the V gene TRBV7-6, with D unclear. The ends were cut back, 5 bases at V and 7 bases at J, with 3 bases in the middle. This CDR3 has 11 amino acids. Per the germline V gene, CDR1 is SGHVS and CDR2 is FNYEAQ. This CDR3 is CASSLNSPLHF. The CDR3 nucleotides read TGTGCCAGCAGCCTCAATTCACCCCTCCACTTT.

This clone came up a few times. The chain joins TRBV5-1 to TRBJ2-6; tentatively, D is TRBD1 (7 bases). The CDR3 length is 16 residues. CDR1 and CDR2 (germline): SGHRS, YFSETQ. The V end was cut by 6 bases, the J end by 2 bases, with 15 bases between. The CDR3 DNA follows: TGCGCCAGCACTGACAGGGACTGGGCTGGGGCCAACGTCCTGACTTTC. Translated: CASTDRDWAGANVLTF.

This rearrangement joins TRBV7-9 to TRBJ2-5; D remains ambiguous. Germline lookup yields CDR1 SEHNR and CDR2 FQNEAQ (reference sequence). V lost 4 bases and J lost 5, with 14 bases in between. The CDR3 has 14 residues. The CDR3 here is CASSSYPGGETQYF. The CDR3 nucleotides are TGTGCCAGCAGCTCCTATCCGGGTGGGGAGACCCAGTACTTC.

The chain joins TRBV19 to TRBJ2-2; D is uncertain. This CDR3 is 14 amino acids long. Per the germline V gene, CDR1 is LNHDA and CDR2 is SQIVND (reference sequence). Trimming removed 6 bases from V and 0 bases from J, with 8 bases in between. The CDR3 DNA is TGTGCCAGTAGGAACCCAGCGAACACCGGGGAGCTGTTTTTT. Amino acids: CASRNPANTGELFF.

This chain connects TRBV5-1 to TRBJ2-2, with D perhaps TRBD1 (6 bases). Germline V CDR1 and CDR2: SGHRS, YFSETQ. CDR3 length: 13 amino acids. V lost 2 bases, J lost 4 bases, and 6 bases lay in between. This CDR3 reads CASSLQGTGELFF. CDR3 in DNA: TGCGCCAGCAGCTTACAGGGCACCGGGGAGCTGTTTTTT.

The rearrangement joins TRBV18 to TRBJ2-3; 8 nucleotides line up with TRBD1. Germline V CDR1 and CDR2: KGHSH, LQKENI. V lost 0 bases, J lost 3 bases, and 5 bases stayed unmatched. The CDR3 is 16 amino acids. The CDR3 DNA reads TGTGCCAGCTCACCACCGTCAGGGGGCTTTACAGATACGCAGTATTTT. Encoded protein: CASSPPSGGFTDTQYF.

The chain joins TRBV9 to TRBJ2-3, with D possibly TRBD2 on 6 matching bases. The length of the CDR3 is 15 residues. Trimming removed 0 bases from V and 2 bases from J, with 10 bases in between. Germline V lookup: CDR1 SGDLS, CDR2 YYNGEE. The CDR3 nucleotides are TGTGCCAGCAGCGTAGCGCTGGACTACACAGATACGCAGTATTTT. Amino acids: CASSVALDYTDTQYF. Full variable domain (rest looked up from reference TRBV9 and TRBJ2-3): DSGVTQTPKHLITATGQRVTLRCSPRSGDLSVYWYQQSLDQGLQFLIQYYNGEERAKGNILERFSAQQFPDLHSELNLSSLELGDSALYFCASSVALDYTDTQYFGPGTRLTVL.

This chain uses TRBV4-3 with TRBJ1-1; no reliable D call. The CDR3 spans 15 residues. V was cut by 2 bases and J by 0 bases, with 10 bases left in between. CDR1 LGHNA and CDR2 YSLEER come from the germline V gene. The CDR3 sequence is CASSQPGEVNTEAFF. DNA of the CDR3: TGCGCCAGCAGCCAACCCGGGGAGGTGAACACTGAAGCTTTCTTT.